The T cell receptor (beta chain) under discussion was sequenced for a study of T cell repertoires in cytomegalovirus infection. Study-level background: CMV infection together with matching HLA type was indicated by public TCR beta signatures.

Each CDR3 protein is one row after TCRdb ran MiXCR on the reads. The sample has fewer than 850,000 distinct CDR3 sequences; 29% are singletons. This clonotype turned up a few times. Its antigen is as yet unknown. Sequences were derived from cultured CD8+ T cells from PBMCs, sampled from culture after CMV antigen stimulation. The receptor was isolated from a human donor in good health (CMV status not recorded). Some clones in this sample may be carry-over from other donors' samples.

CDR3 protein: CASSHNPQGAGNWEYF. CDR3 coding DNA: TGTGCCAGCAGCCACAACCCACAGGGGGCGGGCAACTGGGAGTACTTC. The chain employs TRBV5-5 and TRBJ2-5; 9 nucleotides align to TRBD1. Germline V gives CDR1 SGHKS, CDR2 YYEKEE (reference sequence). The CDR3 extends over 16 amino acids. Germline trimming cut 4 bases from V and 12 bases from J; bases unmatched to any gene: 19.